The T cell receptor beta chain described here comes from a study of graft-versus-host responses after intestinal transplantation. Study at large: Among the recipients, transplants were multivisceral, liver-intestinal, or isolated intestinal.

The CDR3 has 15 amino acids. Sequencing was performed with immunoSEQ multiplex PCR; in TCRdb, only in-frame clones are kept and a portion is missing. The sample has some 16,000 clones; over 80% are singletons. General study points: GvH clones were found in recipient marrow; some appeared first in ileum or blood.

In the case of this clone: Its antigen is currently unknown.

This sequence joins TRBV21-1 and TRBJ2-1; the table gives TRBD2 as D, unverified against the DNA. TRBV21-1 is assigned pseudogene status. The receptor was isolated from a human patient who received an intestinal transplant, so some T cells may come from the graft donor. Sequencing was performed on PBMCs, taken 110 days after intestinal transplant. The CDR3 loop is CASSIGTSFYNEQFF. CDR3 nucleotides: TGTGCCAGCAGCATCGGGACTAGCTTCTACAATGAGCAGTTCTTC.